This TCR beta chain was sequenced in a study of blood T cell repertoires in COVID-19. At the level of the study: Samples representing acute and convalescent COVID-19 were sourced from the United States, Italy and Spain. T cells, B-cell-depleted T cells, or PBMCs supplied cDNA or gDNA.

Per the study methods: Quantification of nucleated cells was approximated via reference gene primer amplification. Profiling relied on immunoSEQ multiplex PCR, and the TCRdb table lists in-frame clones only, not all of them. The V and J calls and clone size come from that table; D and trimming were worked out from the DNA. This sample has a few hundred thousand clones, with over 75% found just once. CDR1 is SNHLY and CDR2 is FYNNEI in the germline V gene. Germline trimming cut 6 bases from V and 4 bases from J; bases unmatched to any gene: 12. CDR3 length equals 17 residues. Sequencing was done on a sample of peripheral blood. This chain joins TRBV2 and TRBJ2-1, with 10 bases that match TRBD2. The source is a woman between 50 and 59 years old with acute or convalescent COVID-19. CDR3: CASSPSEREGPYNEQFF. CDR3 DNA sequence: TGTGCCAGCAGCCCTTCAGAGCGGGAGGGCCCGTACAATGAGCAGTTCTTC.